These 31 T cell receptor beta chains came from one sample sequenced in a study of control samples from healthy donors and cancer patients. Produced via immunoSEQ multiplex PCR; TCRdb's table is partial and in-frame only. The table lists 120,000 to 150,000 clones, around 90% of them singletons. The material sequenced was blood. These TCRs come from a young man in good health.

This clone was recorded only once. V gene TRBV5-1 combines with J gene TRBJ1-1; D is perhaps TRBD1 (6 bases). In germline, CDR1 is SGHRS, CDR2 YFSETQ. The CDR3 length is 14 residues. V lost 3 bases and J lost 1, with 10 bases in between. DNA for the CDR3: TGCGCCAGCAGCTGGAGGGGACAGAACACTGAAGCTTTCTTT. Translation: CASSWRGQNTEAFF.

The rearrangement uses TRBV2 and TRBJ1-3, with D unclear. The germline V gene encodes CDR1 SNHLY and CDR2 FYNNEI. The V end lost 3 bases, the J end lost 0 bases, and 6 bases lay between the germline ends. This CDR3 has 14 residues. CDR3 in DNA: TGTGCCAGCAGTGATGCAGTCTCTGGAAACACCATATATTTT. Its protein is CASSDAVSGNTIYF.

CDR3 in DNA: TGTGCCAGCAGCAAACGAAAAGGCCGGGACGGACTAAACTATGGCTACACCTTC. It is translated as CASSKRKGRDGLNYGYTF. The V and J genes are TRBV21-1 and TRBJ1-2. TRBV21-1 is an annotated pseudogene. This CDR3 region has 18 residues.

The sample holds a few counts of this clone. The CDR3 DNA reads as TGTGCCAGCAGTTTAATAACAGGTCATCAGCCCCAGCATTTT. This sequence encodes CASSLITGHQPQHF. The genes are TRBV28 and TRBJ1-5, with D tentatively TRBD1 (5 bases). This CDR3 region has 14 residues. Germline V lookup: CDR1 MDHEN, CDR2 SYDVKM. Trimming took 2 bases from V and 5 from J, leaving 10 bases between them.

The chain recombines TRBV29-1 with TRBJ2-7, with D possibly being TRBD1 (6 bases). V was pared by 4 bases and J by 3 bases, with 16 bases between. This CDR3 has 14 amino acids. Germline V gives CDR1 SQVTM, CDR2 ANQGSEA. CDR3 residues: CSVAGLQGDYEQYF. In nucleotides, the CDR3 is TGCAGCGTTGCAGGGTTACAGGGAGACTACGAGCAGTACTTC.

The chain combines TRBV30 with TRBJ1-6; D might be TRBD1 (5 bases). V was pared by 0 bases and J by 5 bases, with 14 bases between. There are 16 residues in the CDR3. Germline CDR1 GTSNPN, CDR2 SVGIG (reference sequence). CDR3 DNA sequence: TGTGCCTGGAGTGTAAAACAGGCGCTAAATAATTCACCCCTCCACTTT. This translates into CAWSVKQALNNSPLHF.

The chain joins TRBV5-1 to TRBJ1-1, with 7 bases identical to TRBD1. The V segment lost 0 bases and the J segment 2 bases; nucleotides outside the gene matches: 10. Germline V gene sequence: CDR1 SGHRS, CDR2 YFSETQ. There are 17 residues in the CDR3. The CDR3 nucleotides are TGCGCCAGCAGCTTGGCCGTTCCGGGACAGAGTAACACTGAAGCTTTCTTT. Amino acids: CASSLAVPGQSNTEAFF.

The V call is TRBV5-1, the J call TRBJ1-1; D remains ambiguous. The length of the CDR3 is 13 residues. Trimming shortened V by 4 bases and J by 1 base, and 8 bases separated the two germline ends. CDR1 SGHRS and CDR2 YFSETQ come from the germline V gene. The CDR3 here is CASSEGPNTEAFF. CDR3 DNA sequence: TGCGCCAGCAGCGAGGGTCCGAACACTGAAGCTTTCTTT.

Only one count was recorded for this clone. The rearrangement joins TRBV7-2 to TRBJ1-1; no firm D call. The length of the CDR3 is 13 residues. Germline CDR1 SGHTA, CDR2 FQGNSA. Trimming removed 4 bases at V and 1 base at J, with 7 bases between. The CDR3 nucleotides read TGTGCCAGCAGCTACGGAGCGAACACTGAAGCTTTCTTT. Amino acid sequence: CASSYGANTEAFF.

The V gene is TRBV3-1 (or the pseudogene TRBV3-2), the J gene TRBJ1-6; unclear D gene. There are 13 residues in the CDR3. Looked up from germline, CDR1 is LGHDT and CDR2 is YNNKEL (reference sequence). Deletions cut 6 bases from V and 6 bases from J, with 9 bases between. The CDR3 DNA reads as TGTGCCAGCAGTGTAGACGGTAATTCACCCCTCCACTTT. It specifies CASSVDGNSPLHF.

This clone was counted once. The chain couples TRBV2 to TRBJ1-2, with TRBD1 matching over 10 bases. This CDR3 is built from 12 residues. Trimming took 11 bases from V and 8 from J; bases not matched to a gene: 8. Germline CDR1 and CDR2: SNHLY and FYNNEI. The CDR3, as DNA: TGTGCCGGACGGACAGGGGGGGTAGGCTACACCTTC. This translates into CAGRTGGVGYTF.

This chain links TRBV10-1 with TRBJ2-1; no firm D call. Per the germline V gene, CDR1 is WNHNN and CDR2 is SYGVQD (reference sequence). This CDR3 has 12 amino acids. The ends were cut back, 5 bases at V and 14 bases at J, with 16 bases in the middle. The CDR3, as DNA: TGCGCCAGCAGTCTGTCTGGGGATAGAAAGTTCTTC. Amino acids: CASSLSGDRKFF.

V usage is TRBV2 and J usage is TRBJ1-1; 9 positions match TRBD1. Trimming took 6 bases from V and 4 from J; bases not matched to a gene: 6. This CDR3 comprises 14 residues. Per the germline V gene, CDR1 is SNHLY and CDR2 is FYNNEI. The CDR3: CASRGQGYGTEAFF. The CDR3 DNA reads TGTGCCAGCAGGGGACAGGGTTATGGCACTGAAGCTTTCTTT.

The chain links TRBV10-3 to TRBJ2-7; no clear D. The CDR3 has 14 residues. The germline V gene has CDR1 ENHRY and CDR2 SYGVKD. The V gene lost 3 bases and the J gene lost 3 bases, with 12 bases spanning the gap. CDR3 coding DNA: TGTGCCATCAGTGAAGGTCTAGGAATCTACGAGCAGTACTTC. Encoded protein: CAISEGLGIYEQYF.

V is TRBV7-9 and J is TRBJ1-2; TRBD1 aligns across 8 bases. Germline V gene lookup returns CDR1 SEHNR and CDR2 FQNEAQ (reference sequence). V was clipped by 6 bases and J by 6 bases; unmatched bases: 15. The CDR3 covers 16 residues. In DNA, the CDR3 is TGTGCCAGCAGTTATTATTGGGGACAGGTTGATGATGGCTACACCTTC. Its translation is CASSYYWGQVDDGYTF.

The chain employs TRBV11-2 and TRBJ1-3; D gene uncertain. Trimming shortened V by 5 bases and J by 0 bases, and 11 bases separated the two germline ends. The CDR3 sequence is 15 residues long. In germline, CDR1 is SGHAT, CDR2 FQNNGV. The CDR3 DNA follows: TGTGCCAGCAGCCTCCAGGTCCTCTCTGGAAACACCATATATTTT. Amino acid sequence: CASSLQVLSGNTIYF.

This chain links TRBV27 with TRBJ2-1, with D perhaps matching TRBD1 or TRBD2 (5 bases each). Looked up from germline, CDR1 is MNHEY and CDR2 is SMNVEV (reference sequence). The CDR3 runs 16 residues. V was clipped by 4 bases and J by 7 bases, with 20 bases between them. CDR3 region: CASSSQKLGTHNEQFF. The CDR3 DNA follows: TGTGCCAGCAGTTCACAAAAACTGGGGACCCATAATGAGCAGTTCTTC.

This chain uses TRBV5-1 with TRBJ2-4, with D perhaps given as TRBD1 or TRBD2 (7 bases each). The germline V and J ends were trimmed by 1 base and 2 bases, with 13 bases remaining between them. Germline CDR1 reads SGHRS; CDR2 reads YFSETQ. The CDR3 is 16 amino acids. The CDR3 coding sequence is TGCGCCAGCAGCTTGAGGGAGGGGGCCTCCAAAAACATTCAGTACTTC. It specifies CASSLREGASKNIQYF.

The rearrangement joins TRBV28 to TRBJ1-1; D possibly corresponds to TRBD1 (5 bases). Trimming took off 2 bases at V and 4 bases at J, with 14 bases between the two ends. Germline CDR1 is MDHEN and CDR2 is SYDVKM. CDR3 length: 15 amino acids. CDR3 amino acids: CASSLNPKGVTEAFF. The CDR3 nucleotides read TGTGCCAGCAGTTTAAACCCCAAAGGGGTCACTGAAGCTTTCTTT.

The CDR3 sequence is CASSQDRNPTGELFF. CDR3 coding DNA: TGCGCCAGCAGCCAAGATCGTAATCCCACCGGGGAGCTGTTTTTT. The chain employs TRBV4-1 and TRBJ2-2; D is ambiguous. CDR1 is MGHRA and CDR2 is YSYEKL in the germline V gene. Trimming cost V 0 bases and J 4 bases, with 9 bases left between them. The CDR3 covers 15 residues.

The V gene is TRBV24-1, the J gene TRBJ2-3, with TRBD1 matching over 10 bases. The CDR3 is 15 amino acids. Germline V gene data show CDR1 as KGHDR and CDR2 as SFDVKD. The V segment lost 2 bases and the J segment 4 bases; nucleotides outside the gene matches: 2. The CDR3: CATSDSGQGADTQYF. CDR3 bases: TGTGCCACCAGTGATTCCGGACAGGGGGCAGATACGCAGTATTTT.

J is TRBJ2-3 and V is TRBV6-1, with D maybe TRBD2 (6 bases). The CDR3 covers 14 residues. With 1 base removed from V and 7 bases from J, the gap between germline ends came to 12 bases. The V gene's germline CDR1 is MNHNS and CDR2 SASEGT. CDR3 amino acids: CASSEGGAAHTQYF. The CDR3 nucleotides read TGTGCCAGCAGTGAAGGCGGGGCCGCCCATACGCAGTATTTT.

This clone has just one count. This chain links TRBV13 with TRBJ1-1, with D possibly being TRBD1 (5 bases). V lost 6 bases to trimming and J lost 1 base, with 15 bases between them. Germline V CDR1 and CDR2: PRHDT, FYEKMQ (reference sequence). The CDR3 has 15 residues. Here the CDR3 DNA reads TGTGCCAGCAGTTACCCTGGGACGGAGAACACTGAAGCTTTCTTT. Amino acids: CASSYPGTENTEAFF.

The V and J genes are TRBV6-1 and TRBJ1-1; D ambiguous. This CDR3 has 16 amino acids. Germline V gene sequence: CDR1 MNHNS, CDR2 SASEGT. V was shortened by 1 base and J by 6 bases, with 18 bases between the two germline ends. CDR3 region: CASSEGREMRYAEAFF. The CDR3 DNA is TGTGCCAGCAGTGAAGGAAGGGAGATGAGGTACGCTGAAGCTTTCTTT.

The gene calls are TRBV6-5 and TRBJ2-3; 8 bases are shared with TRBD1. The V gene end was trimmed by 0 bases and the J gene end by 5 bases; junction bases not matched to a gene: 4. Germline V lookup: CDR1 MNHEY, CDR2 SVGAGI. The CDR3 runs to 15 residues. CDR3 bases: TGTGCCAGCAGTTACTCGACAGGGGTTGAAGATACGCAGTATTTT. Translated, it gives CASSYSTGVEDTQYF.

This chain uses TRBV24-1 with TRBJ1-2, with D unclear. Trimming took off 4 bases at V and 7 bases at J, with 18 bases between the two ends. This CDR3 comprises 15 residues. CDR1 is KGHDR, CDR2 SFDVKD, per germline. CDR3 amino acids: CATSDPRADGGGYTF. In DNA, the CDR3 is TGTGCCACCAGTGACCCCCGCGCGGATGGTGGTGGCTACACCTTC.

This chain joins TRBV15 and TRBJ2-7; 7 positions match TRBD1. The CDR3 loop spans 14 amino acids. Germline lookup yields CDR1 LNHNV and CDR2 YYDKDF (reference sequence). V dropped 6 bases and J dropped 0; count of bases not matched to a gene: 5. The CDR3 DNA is TGTGCCACCAGAGGGGACAGAAGCTCCTACGAGCAGTACTTC. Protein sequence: CATRGDRSSYEQYF.

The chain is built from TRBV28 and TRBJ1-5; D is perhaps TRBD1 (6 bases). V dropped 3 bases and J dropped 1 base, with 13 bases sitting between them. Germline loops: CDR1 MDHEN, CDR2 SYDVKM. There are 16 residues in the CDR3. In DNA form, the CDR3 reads TGTGCCAGCAGTTTGGGAGACAGGATCAGCAATCAGCCCCAGCATTTT. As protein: CASSLGDRISNQPQHF.

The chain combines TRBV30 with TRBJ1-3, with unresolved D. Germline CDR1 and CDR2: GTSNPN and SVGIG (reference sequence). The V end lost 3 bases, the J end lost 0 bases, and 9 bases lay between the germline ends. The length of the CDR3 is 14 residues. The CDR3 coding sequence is TGTGCCTGGAGCAGTGCGAGCTCTGGAAACACCATATATTTT. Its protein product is CAWSSASSGNTIYF.

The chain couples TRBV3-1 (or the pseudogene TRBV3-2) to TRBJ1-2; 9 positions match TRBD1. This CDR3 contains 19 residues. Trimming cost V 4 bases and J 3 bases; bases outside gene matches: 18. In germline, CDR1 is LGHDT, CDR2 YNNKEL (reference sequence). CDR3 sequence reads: CASSPSRRDRVSVYYGYTF. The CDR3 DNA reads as TGTGCCAGCAGCCCGAGCCGCCGGGACAGGGTTTCCGTTTACTATGGCTACACCTTC.

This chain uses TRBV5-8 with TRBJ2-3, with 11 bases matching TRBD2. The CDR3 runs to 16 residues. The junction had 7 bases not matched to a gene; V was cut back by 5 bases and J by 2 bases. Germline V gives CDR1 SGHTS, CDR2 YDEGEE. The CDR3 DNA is TGTGCCAGCAGTTCCCTAGCGGGGGGCCCCACAGATACGCAGTATTTT. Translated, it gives CASSSLAGGPTDTQYF. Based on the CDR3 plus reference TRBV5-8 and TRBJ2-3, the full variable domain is EAGVTQSPTHLIKTRGQQATLRCSPISGHTSVYWYQQALGLGLQFLLWYDEGEERNRGNFPPRFSGRQFPNYSSELNVNALELEDSALYLCASSSLAGGPTDTQYFGPGTRLTVL.